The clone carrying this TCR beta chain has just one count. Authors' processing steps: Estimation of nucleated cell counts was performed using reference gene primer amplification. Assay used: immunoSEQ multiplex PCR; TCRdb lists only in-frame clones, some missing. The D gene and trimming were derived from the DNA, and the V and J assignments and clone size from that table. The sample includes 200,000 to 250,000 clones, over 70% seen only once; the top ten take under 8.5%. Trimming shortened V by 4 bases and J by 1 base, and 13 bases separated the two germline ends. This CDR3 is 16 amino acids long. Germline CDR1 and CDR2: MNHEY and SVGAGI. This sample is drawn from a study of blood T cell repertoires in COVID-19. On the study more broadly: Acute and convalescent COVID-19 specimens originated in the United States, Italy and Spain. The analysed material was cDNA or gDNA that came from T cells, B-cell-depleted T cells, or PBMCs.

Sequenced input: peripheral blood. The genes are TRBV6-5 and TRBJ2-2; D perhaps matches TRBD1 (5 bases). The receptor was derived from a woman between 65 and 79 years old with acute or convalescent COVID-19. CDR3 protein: CASSSGSTKNTGELFF. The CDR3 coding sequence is TGTGCCAGCAGTTCAGGGTCGACCAAGAACACCGGGGAGCTGTTTTTT.